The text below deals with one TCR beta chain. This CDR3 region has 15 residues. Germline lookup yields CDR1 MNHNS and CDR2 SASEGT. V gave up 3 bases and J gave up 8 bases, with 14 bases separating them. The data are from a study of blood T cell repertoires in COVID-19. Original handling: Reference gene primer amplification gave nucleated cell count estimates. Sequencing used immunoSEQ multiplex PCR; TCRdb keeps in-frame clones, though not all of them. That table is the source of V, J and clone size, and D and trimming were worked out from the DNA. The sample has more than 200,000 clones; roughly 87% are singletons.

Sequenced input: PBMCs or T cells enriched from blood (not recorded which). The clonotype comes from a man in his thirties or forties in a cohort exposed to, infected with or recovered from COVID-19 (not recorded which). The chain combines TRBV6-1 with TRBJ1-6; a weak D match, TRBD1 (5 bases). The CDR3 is CASSEVLKGHSPLHF. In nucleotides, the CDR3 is TGTGCCAGCAGTGAGGTCTTAAAGGGGCATTCACCCCTCCACTTT.